Presented here are 14 T cell receptor beta chains from one specimen sequenced in a study of patients and donors after allogeneic stem cell transplantation. TCRdb reprocessed the RT-PCR reads via MiXCR and lists one record per CDR3 protein. This sample has 100,000 to 120,000 distinct CDR3 sequences, with around 38% found just once. The sample was blood, either unsorted or a sorted T cell fraction (not recorded which). The receptor source for this set is a human donor who was either an allogeneic HSCT recipient or a stem cell or donor lymphocyte infusion donor (not recorded which). It is not recorded whose cells these are; they may come from a transplant donor.

The sample holds a few counts of this clonotype. The J gene is TRBJ1-1, the V gene TRBV12-3 or TRBV12-4, with unresolved D. V was pared by 3 bases and J by 4 bases, with 21 bases between. The CDR3 contains 17 residues. This CDR3 is CASSLNMLGLWSTEAFF. In DNA form, the CDR3 reads TGTGCCAGCAGTTTGAATATGCTGGGGTTGTGGAGCACTGAAGCTTTCTTT.

Concerning this clonotype itself: One end of the junction varies from germline; a read error may be responsible. The J gene is TRBJ2-3, the V gene TRBV24-1; 9 bases line up with TRBD2. The CDR3 extends over 14 amino acids. The germline gives CDR1 KGHDR, CDR2 SFDVKD. DNA for the CDR3: TGTGCCACCAGCTCCGGGACTAGCACAGATGCGCAGTATTTT. It is translated as CATSSGTSTDAQYF.

In this sample, this clonotype turned up a few times. V usage is TRBV20-1 and J usage is TRBJ2-3; D call uncertain. The CDR3 has 15 residues. V gave up 0 bases and J gave up 6 bases, with 16 bases separating them. Germline CDR1 reads DFQATT; CDR2 reads SNEGSKA (reference sequence). The CDR3 DNA sequence: TGCAGTGCTAGAGATCCGGGCTCCGGCGCTGATACGCAGTATTTT. It translates to CSARDPGSGADTQYF.

This clonotype was detected a few times. This rearrangement joins TRBV29-1 to TRBJ1-1; D might be TRBD1 (5 bases). Trimming cost V 6 bases and J 1 base, with 12 bases left between them. This CDR3 comprises 13 residues. Germline V gene sequence: CDR1 SQVTM, CDR2 ANQGSEA. CDR3 sequence: CSVTGTENTEAFF. The CDR3 bases are TGCAGCGTGACCGGGACTGAGAACACTGAAGCTTTCTTT.

The genes are TRBV12-3 or TRBV12-4 and TRBJ2-4; no reliable D call. The CDR3 sequence is 12 residues long. V gave up 2 bases and J gave up 6 bases, with 5 bases separating them. The CDR3 loop is CASSLQLNIQYF. The CDR3 DNA sequence: TGTGCCAGCAGTTTACAGCTAAACATTCAGTACTTC.

The chain employs TRBV7-3 and TRBJ2-3, with TRBD2 matching 7 bases. The V segment lost 0 bases and the J segment 3 bases; nucleotides outside the gene matches: 9. Germline CDR1 reads SGHTA; CDR2 reads FQGTGA. CDR3 length: 17 amino acids. CDR3 residues: CASSLTSRGGSTDTQYF. Written as DNA, the CDR3 is TGTGCCAGCAGCTTAACGTCTAGGGGCGGGAGTACAGATACGCAGTATTTT.

This clonotype was counted a single time. The rearrangement links TRBV20-1 to TRBJ2-7; 10 bases are a match to TRBD1. Trimming cost V 3 bases and J 7 bases; bases outside gene matches: 15. This CDR3 has 16 residues. In germline, CDR1 is DFQATT, CDR2 SNEGSKA (reference sequence). The DNA for the CDR3 is TGCAGTGCTAGCCTCGCTCCCGGGACAGGGGTTGGGGAGCAGTACTTC. Encoded protein: CSASLAPGTGVGEQYF.

This clonotype has more than one count but fewer than ten. The chain combines TRBV4-3 with TRBJ2-3, with TRBD2 matching 10 bases. The J segment lost 1 base and the V segment lost 8 bases, leaving 0 bases of the junction unmatched. There are 13 residues in the CDR3. Germline CDR1 reads LGHNA; CDR2 reads YSLEER. The CDR3 reads CASGLAGTDTQYF. The CDR3 DNA is TGCGCCAGCGGACTAGCGGGCACAGATACGCAGTATTTT.

This clonotype was seen only a few times. The chain recombines TRBV12-3 or TRBV12-4 with TRBJ2-1, with D maybe TRBD2 (5 bases). V was shortened by 3 bases and J by 8 bases, with 11 bases between the two germline ends. The CDR3 totals 13 residues. CDR3 residues: CASSFWLAHEQFF. CDR3 nucleotide sequence: TGTGCCAGCAGTTTTTGGCTAGCCCATGAGCAGTTCTTC.

The chain combines TRBV7-8 with TRBJ2-4; 10 bases agree with TRBD1. CDR1 and CDR2 from the germline V gene are SGHVS and FQNEAQ. The CDR3 extends over 14 amino acids. The J segment lost 9 bases and the V segment lost 4 bases, leaving 6 bases of the junction unmatched. The CDR3, as DNA: TGTGCCAGCAGCTGGGACAGGGGAGGAATCATTCAGTACTTC. Its protein is CASSWDRGGIIQYF.

The J gene is TRBJ2-5, the V gene TRBV7-2, with a tentative D call TRBD1 (5 bases). Germline CDR1 reads SGHTA; CDR2 reads FQGNSA. The V end was cut by 1 base, the J end by 4 bases, with 13 bases between. The CDR3 runs to 15 residues. CDR3 sequence reads: CASSLVAARGETQYF. DNA for the CDR3: TGTGCCAGCAGCTTAGTAGCAGCTAGGGGAGAGACCCAGTACTTC.

This chain connects TRBV29-1 to TRBJ2-4; D is unresolved. Trimming cost V 7 bases and J 4 bases, with 11 bases left between them. The CDR3 totals 12 residues. Per germline, CDR1 SQVTM and CDR2 ANQGSEA. The CDR3 DNA follows: TGCAGCGCCCGCGTGGGAAAAAACATTCAGTACTTC. Translation gives CSARVGKNIQYF. The whole variable domain, remainder taken from reference TRBV29-1 and TRBJ2-4, is SAVISQKPSRDICQRGTSLTIQCQVDSQVTMMFWYRQQPGQSLTLIATANQGSEATYESGFVIDKFPISRPNLTFSTLTVSNMSPEDSSIYLCSARVGKNIQYFGAGTRLSVL.

This clonotype was seen more than once but under ten times. The DNA for the CDR3 is TGTGCCAGCAGCCCAACAGGTGTTTCTGGCTACACCTTC. It codes for CASSPTGVSGYTF. The chain recombines TRBV7-3 with TRBJ1-2, with a possible D match to TRBD1 (5 bases). V gave up 5 bases and J gave up 7 bases, with 14 bases separating them. The CDR3 spans 13 residues. The germline V gene encodes CDR1 SGHTA and CDR2 FQGTGA.

V usage is TRBV6-5 and J usage is TRBJ2-7; 10 positions agree with TRBD1. This CDR3 contains 16 residues. Germline CDR1 is MNHEY and CDR2 is SVGAGI. The junction had 14 bases not matched to a gene; V was cut back by 7 bases and J by 5 bases. The CDR3 sequence: CASKRLRGTGAHEQYF. CDR3 bases: TGTGCCAGCAAAAGACTGAGGGGGACAGGGGCGCACGAGCAGTACTTC.